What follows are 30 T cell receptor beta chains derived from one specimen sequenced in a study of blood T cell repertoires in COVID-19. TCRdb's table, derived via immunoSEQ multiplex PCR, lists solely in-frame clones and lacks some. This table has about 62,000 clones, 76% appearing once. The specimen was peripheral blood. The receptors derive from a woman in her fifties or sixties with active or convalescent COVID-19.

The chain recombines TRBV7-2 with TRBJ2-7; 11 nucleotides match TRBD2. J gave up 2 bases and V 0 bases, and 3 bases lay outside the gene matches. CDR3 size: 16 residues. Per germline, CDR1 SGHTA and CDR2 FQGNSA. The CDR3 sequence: CASSLALAGGPYEQYF. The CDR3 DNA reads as TGTGCCAGCAGCTTAGCGCTAGCGGGAGGTCCCTACGAGCAGTACTTC.

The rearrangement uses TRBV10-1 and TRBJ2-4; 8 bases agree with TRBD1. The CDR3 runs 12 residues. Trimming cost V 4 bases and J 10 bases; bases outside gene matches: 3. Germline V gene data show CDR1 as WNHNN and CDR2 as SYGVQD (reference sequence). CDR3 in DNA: TGCGCCAGCAGTGCGGACAGGGTTATTCAGTACTTC. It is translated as CASSADRVIQYF.

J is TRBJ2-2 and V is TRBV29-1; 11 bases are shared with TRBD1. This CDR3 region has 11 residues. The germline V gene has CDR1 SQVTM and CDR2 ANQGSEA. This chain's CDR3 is CGTGGTGELFF. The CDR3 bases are TGCGGGACAGGGGGTACCGGGGAGCTGTTTTTT.

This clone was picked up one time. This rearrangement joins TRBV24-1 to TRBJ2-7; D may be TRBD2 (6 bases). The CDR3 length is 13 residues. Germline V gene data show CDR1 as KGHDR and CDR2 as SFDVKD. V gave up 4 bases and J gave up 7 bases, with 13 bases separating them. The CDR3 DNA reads TGTGCCACCAGTGACGCGGGACGGTGGGAGCAGTACTTC. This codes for CATSDAGRWEQYF.

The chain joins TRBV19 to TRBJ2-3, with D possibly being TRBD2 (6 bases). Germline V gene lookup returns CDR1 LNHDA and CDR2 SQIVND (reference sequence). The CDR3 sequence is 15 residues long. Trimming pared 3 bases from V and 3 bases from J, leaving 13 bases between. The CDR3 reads CASSIEGRGTDTQYF. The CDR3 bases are TGTGCCAGTAGTATTGAGGGGCGGGGAACAGATACGCAGTATTTT.

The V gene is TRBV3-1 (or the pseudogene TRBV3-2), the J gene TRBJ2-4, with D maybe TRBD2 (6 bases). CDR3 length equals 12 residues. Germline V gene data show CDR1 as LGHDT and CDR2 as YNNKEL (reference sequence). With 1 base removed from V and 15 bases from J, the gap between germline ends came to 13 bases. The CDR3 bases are TGTGCCAGCAGCCAAGGACGTCTAGCGCCGTACTTC. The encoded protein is CASSQGRLAPYF.

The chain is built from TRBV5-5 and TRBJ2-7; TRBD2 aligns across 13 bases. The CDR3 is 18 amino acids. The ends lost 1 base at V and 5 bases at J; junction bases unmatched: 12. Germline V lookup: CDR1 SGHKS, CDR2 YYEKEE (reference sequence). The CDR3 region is CASSLSGTSGVPVDEQYF. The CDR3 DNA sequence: TGTGCCAGCAGCTTGTCCGGGACTAGCGGGGTCCCAGTGGACGAGCAGTACTTC.

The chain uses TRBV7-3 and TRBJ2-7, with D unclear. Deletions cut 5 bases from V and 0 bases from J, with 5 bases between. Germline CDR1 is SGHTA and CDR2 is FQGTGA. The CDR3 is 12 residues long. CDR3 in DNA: TGTGCCAGCAGCCCCATCTCCTACGAGCAGTACTTC. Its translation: CASSPISYEQYF.

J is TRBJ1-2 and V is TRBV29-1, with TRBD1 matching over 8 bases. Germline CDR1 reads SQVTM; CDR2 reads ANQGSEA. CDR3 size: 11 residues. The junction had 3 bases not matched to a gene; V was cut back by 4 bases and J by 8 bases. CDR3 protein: CSVARQGGYTF. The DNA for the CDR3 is TGCAGCGTTGCGAGACAGGGGGGCTACACCTTC.

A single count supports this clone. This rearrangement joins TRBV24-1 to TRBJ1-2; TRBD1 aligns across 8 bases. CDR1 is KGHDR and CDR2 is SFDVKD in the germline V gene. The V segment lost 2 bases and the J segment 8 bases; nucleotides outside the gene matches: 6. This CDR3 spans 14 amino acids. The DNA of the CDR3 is TGTGCCACCAGTGATTCGGCAGGGGGCGGGGGCTACACCTTC. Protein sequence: CATSDSAGGGGYTF.

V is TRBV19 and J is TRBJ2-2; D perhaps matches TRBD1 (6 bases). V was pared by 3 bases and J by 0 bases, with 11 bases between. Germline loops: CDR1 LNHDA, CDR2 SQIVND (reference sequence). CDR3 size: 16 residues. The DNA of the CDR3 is TGTGCCAGTAGTATTCTAGGGACATCGAACACCGGGGAGCTGTTTTTT. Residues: CASSILGTSNTGELFF. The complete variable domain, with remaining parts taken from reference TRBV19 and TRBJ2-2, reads DGGITQSPKYLFRKEGQNVTLSCEQNLNHDAMYWYRQDPGQGLRLIYYSQIVNDFQKGDIAEGYSVSREKKESFPLTVTSAQKNPTAFYLCASSILGTSNTGELFFGEGSRLTVL.

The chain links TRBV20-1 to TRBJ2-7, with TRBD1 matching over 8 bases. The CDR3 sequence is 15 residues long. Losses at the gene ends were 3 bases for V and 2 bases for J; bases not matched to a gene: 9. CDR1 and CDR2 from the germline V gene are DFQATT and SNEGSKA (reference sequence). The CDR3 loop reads CSASSYGTGPYEQYF. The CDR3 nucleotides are TGCAGTGCTAGTTCCTACGGGACAGGACCCTACGAGCAGTACTTC.

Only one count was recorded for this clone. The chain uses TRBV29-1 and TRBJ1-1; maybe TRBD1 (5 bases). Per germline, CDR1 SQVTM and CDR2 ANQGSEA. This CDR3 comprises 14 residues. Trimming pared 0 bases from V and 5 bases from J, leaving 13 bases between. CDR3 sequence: CSVEERGVRTEAFF. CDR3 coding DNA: TGCAGCGTTGAAGAACGGGGGGTTCGTACTGAAGCTTTCTTT.

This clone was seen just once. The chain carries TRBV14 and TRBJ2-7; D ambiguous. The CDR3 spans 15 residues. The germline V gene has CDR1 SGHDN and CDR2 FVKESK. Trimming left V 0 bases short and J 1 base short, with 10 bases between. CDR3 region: CASSQDPARSYEQYF. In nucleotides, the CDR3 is TGTGCCAGCAGCCAAGACCCCGCTAGATCCTACGAGCAGTACTTC. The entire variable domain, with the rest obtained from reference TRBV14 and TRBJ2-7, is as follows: EAGVTQFPSHSVIEKGQTVTLRCDPISGHDNLYWYRRVMGKEIKFLLHFVKESKQDESGMPNNRFLAERTGGTYSTLKVQPAELEDSGVYFCASSQDPARSYEQYFGPGTRLTVT.

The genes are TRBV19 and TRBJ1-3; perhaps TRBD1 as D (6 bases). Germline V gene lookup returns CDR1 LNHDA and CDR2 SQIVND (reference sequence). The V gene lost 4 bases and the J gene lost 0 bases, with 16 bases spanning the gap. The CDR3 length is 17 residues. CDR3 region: CASSNYRDTASGNTIYF. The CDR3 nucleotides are TGTGCCAGTAGTAATTACCGGGACACTGCCTCTGGAAACACCATATATTTT.

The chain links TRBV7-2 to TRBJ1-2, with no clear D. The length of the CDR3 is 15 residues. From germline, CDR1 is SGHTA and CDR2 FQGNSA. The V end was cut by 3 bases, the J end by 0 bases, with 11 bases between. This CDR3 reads CASSLGRETNYGYTF. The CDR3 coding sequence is TGTGCCAGCAGCTTGGGTCGGGAGACTAACTATGGCTACACCTTC.

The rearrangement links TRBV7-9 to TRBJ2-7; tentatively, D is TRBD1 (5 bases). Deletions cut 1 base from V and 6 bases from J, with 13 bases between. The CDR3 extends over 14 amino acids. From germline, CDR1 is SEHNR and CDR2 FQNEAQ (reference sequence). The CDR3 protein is CASSLEGYKSEQYF. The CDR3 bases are TGTGCCAGCAGCTTAGAGGGGTATAAGAGCGAGCAGTACTTC.

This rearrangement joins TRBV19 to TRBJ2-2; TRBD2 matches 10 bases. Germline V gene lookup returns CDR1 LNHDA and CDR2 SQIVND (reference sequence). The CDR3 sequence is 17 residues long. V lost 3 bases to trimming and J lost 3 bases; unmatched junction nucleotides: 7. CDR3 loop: CASSMVGLAVDTGELFF. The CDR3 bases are TGTGCCAGTAGTATGGTCGGACTAGCGGTAGACACCGGGGAGCTGTTTTTT.

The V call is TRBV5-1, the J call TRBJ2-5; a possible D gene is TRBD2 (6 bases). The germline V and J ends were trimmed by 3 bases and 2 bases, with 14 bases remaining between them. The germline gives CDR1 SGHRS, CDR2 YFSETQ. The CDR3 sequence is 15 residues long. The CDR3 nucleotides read TGCGCCAGCAGCTACGCCGGAGGGGTACAAGAGACCCAGTACTTC. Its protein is CASSYAGGVQETQYF. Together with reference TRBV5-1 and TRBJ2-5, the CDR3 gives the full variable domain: KAGVTQTPRYLIKTRGQQVTLSCSPISGHRSVSWYQQTPGQGLQFLFEYFSETQRNKGNFPGRFSGRQFSNSRSEMNVSTLELGDSALYLCASSYAGGVQETQYFGPGTRLLVL.

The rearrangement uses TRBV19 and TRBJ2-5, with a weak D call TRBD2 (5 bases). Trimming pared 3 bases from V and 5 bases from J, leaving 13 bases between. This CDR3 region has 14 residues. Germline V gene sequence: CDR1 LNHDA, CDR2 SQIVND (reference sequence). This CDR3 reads CASSIAPGTETQYF. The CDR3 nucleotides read TGTGCCAGTAGTATCGCTCCGGGAACGGAGACCCAGTACTTC.

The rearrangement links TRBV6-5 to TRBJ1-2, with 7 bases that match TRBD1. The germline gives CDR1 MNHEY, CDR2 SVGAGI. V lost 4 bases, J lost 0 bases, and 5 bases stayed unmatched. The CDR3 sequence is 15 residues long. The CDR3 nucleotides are TGTGCCAGCAGTTTCGACAGGGCTGCTAACTATGGCTACACCTTC. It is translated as CASSFDRAANYGYTF.

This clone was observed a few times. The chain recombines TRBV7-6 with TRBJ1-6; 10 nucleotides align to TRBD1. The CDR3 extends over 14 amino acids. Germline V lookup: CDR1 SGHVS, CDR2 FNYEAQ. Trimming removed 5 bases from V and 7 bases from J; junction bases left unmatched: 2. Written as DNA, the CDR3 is TGTGCCAGCAGCCCGGGACAGGGGAATTCACCCCTCCACTTT. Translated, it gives CASSPGQGNSPLHF.

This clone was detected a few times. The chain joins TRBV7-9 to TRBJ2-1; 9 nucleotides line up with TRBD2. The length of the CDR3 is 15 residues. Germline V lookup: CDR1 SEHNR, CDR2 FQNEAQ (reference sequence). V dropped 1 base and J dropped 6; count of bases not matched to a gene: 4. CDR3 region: CASSLGLAEFNEQFF. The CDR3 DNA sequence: TGTGCCAGCAGCTTAGGACTAGCGGAGTTCAATGAGCAGTTCTTC.

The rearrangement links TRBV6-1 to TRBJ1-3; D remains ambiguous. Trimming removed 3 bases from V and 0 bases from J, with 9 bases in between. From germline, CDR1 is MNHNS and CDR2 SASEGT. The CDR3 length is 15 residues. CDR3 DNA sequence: TGTGCCAGCAGTGAGCTAGACCTCTCTGGAAACACCATATATTTT. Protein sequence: CASSELDLSGNTIYF.

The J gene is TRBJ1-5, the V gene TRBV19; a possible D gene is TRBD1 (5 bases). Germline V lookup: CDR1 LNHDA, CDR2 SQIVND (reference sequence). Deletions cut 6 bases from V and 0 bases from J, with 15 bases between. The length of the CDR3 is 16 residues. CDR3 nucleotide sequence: TGTGCCAGTAGCTTATCCTTTGGACATAGCAATCAGCCCCAGCATTTT. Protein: CASSLSFGHSNQPQHF.

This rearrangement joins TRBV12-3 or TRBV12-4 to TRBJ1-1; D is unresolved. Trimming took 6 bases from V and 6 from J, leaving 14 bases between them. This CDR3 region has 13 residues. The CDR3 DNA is TGTGCCAGCAGCGCCCTCCAGTTTTCTGAAGCTTTCTTT. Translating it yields CASSALQFSEAFF.

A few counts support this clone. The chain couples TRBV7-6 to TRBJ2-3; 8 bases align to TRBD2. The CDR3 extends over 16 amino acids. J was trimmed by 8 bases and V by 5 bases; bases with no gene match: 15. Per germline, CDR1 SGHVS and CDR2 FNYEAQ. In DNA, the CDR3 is TGTGCCAGCAGCCCCGGGACTAGGATGCGGGGCGGTACGCAGTATTTT. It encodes CASSPGTRMRGGTQYF.

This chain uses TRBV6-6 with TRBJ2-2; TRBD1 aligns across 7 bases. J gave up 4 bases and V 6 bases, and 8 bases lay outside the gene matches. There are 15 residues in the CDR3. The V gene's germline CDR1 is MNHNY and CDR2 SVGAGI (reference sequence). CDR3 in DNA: TGTGCCAGCAGCCTACAGGGGACGGGCACCGGGGAGCTGTTTTTT. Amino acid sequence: CASSLQGTGTGELFF.

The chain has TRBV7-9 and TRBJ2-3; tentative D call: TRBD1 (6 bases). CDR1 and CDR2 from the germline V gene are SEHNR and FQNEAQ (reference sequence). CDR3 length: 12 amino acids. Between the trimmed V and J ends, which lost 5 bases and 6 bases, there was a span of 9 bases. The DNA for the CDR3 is TGTGCCAGCAGCCCCACAGGGGATACGCAGTATTTT. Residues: CASSPTGDTQYF.

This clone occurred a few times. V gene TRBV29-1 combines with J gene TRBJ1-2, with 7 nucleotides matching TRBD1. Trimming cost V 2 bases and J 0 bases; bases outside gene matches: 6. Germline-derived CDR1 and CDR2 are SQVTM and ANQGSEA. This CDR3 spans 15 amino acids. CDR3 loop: CSVEIGGTANYGYTF. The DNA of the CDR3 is TGCAGCGTTGAAATAGGTGGGACAGCTAACTATGGCTACACCTTC.